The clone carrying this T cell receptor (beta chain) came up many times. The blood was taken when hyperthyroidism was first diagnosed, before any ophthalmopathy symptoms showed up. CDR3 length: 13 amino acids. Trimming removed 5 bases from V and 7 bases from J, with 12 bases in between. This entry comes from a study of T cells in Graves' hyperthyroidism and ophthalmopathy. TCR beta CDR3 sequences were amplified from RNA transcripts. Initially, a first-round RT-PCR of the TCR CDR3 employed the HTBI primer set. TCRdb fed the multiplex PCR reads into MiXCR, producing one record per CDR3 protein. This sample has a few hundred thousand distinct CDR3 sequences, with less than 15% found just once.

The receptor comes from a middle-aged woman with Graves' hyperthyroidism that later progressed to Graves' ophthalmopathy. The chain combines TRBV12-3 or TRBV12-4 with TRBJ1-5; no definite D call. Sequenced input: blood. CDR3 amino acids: CASSKGHGQPQHF. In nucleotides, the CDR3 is TGTGCCAGCAGTAAAGGGCATGGCCAGCCCCAGCATTTT.